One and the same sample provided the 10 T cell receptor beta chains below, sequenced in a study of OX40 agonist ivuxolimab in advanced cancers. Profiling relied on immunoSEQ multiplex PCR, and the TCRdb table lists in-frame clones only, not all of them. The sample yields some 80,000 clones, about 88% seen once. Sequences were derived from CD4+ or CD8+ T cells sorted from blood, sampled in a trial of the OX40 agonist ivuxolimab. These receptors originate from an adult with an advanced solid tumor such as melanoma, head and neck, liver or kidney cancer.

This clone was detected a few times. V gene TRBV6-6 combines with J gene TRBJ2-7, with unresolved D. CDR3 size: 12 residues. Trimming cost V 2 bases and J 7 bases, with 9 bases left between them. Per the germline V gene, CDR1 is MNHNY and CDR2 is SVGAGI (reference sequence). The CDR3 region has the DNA TGTGCCAGCAGTTACAGGGTTGAGGAGCAGTACTTC. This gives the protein CASSYRVEEQYF.

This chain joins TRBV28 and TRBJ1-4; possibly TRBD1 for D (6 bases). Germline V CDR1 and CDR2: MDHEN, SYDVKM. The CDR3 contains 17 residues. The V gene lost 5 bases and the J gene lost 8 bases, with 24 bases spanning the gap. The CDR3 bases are TGTGCCAGCAGTCATGATACACAGGGAAATCATCAGGAAAAACTGTTTTTT. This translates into CASSHDTQGNHQEKLFF.

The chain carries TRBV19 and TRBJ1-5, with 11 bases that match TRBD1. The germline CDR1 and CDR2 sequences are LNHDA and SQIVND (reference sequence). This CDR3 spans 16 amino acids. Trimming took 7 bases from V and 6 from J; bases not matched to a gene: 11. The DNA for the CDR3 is TGTGCCAGTACCCAATCGGACAGGGGGCGGATTCAGCCCCAGCATTTT. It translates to CASTQSDRGRIQPQHF.

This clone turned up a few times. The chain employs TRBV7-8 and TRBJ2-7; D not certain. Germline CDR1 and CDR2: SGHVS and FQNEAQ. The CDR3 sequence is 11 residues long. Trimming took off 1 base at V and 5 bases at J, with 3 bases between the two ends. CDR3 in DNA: TGTGCCAGCAGCTTAGTCAACGAGCAGTACTTC. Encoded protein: CASSLVNEQYF.

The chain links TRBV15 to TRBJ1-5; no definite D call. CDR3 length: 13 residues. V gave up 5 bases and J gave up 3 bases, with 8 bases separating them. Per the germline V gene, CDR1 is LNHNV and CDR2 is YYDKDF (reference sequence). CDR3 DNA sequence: TGTGCCACCAGCGAAAAATACAATCAGCCCCAGCATTTT. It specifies CATSEKYNQPQHF.

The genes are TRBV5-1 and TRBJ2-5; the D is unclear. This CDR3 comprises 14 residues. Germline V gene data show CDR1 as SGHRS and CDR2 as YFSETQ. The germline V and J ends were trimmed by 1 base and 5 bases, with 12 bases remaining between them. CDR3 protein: CASSLQVSSETQYF. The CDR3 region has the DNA TGCGCCAGCAGCTTGCAAGTGAGTTCGGAGACCCAGTACTTC.

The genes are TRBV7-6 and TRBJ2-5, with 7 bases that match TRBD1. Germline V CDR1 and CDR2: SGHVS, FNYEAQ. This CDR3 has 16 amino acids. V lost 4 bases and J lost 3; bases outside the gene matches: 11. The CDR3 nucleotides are TGTGCCAGCAGCTCATGGACAGGCCCGAGAGAAGAGACCCAGTACTTC. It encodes CASSSWTGPREETQYF.

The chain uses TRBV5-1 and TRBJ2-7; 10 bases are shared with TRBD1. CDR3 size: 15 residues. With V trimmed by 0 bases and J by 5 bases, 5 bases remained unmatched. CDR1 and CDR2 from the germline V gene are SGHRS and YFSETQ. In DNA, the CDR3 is TGCGCCAGCAGCTTGGAGGGACAGGGGTGGGACGAGCAGTACTTC. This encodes CASSLEGQGWDEQYF.

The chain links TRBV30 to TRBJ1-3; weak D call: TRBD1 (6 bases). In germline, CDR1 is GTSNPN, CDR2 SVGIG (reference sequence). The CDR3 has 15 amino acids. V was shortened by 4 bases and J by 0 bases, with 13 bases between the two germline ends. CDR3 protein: CAWNPGGNSGNTIYF. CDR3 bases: TGTGCCTGGAACCCCGGGGGCAACTCTGGAAACACCATATATTTT. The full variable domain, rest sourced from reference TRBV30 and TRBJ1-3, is SQTIHQWPATLVQPVGSPLSLECTVEGTSNPNLYWYRQAAGRGLQLLFYSVGIGQISSEVPQNLSASRPQDRQFILSSKKLLLSDSGFYLCAWNPGGNSGNTIYFGEGSWLTVV.

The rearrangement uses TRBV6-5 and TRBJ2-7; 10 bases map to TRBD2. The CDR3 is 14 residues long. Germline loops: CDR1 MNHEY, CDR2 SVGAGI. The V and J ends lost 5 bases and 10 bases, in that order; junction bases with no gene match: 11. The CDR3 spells CASSEGSGGALQYF. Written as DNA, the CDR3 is TGTGCCAGCAGTGAAGGCAGCGGGGGGGCTCTTCAGTACTTC.